This T cell receptor (beta chain) stems from a study of CD8 T cells in Susac syndrome. Study outcomes and limitations: As acknowledged by the study, its TCR sequencing and HLA analysis included a relatively small number of individuals.

Multiple sclerosis controls were treatment-naive patients with stable or active relapsing-remitting disease. In contrast to the negatively isolated CD8+ and CD4+ T cells, TEMRA cells were FACS-enriched. Random hexamers were used to reverse transcribe about 0.5 to 1 ug of RNA. Across 54 Vbeta and 13 Jbeta, TCR beta CDR3 was amplified with immunoSEQ multiplex PCR. TCRdb processed the immunoSEQ multiplex PCR reads anew with MiXCR; each CDR3 protein has one entry. The repertoire consists of some 130,000 distinct CDR3 sequences, with under 95% occurring once and the leading ten covering around 0.24%. The CDR3 contains 15 residues. CDR1 and CDR2 (germline): KGHSH, LQKENI. For this clonotype: Its matching antigen is unknown. Sequence at one end of the junction differs from germline and may be a read error.

Sequencing used CD8+ T cells from PBMCs. This sequence joins TRBV18 and TRBJ1-4; D uncertain. The TCR originated in a human donor with multiple sclerosis. CDR3 amino acids: CASSPPAAINEKLFF. The CDR3 nucleotides read TGTGCCAGCTCCCCACCGGCGGCGATTAATGAAAAACTGTTTTTT.